Listed below are T cell receptor beta chains from one sample, sequenced in a study of cytomegalovirus exposure and HLA in healthy donors. Sequenced by immunoSEQ multiplex PCR; TCRdb stores in-frame clones only, minus some. The sample contains about 140,000 clones, around three quarters of which appear only once. Sample: PBMCs. The receptors originated from a man in his forties or fifties in good health and CMV-seropositive. Both conserved end residues are trimmed from each CDR3. The order of the fields is V gene, CDR3 length, J gene, CDR3 protein.

V gene: TRBV27; CDR3 length: 12; J gene: TRBJ2-1; CDR3 protein: ASSLAPSYNEQF
V gene: TRBV29-1; CDR3 length: 13; J gene: TRBJ2-1; CDR3 protein: SAIMSGGSYNEQF
V gene: TRBV28; CDR3 length: 13; J gene: TRBJ1-5; CDR3 protein: ASSRQGYSNQPQH
V gene: TRBV6-1; CDR3 length: 14; J gene: TRBJ2-7; CDR3 protein: ASSEYSAGAHYEQY
V gene: TRBV4-1; CDR3 length: 15; J gene: TRBJ1-2; CDR3 protein: ASSRRNRPLEYYGYT
V gene: TRBV11-2; CDR3 length: 12; J gene: TRBJ2-7; CDR3 protein: ASSLGQTTYEQY
V gene: TRBV28; CDR3 length: 11; J gene: TRBJ1-2; CDR3 protein: ASSLSQDYGYT
V gene: TRBV21-1; CDR3 length: 12; J gene: TRBJ1-1; CDR3 protein: ASIPEGQNTEAF
V gene: TRBV5-1; CDR3 length: 14; J gene: TRBJ1-2; CDR3 protein: ASSLGVTTGNYGYT
V gene: TRBV7-2; CDR3 length: 15; J gene: TRBJ1-5; CDR3 protein: ASSLAGGQGRNQPQH
V gene: TRBV27; CDR3 length: 16; J gene: TRBJ2-1; CDR3 protein: ASSSPEPGLAREDEQF
V gene: TRBV6-1; CDR3 length: 11; J gene: TRBJ1-1; CDR3 protein: ASTLRPRDEAF
V gene: TRBV28; CDR3 length: 13; J gene: TRBJ2-6; CDR3 protein: ASSDFRSGANVLT
V gene: TRBV27; CDR3 length: 13; J gene: TRBJ2-1; CDR3 protein: ASSLWQGGRDEQF
V gene: TRBV5-1; CDR3 length: 13; J gene: TRBJ2-2; CDR3 protein: ASMRTSGYTGELF
V gene: TRBV5-1; CDR3 length: 13; J gene: TRBJ2-2; CDR3 protein: ASSLTQGAVGELF
V gene: TRBV4-1; CDR3 length: 12; J gene: TRBJ1-2; CDR3 protein: ASSPPGEGGGYT
V gene: TRBV28; CDR3 length: 15; J gene: TRBJ2-7; CDR3 protein: ASSTASGHTLLDEQY
V gene: TRBV14; CDR3 length: 11; J gene: TRBJ1-2; CDR3 protein: ASSPGGSYGYT
V gene: TRBV5-8; CDR3 length: 11; J gene: TRBJ2-2; CDR3 protein: ASSSRVTGELF
V gene: TRBV19; CDR3 length: 14; J gene: TRBJ1-4; CDR3 protein: ASSIARDSFNEKLF
V gene: TRBV7-9; CDR3 length: 14; J gene: TRBJ2-6; CDR3 protein: ASSLRTASGANVLT
V gene: TRBV10-3; CDR3 length: 11; J gene: TRBJ1-1; CDR3 protein: AISDQSNTEAF
V gene: TRBV28; CDR3 length: 13; J gene: TRBJ1-1; CDR3 protein: ASSLYWTGNTEAF
V gene: TRBV5-6; CDR3 length: 11; J gene: TRBJ1-1; CDR3 protein: ASSLWRPTEAF
V gene: TRBV5-1; CDR3 length: 14; J gene: TRBJ2-2; CDR3 protein: ASSSRTEPNTGELF
V gene: TRBV29-1; CDR3 length: 11; J gene: TRBJ2-1; CDR3 protein: SVPFLLYNEQF
V gene: TRBV7-8; CDR3 length: 14; J gene: TRBJ1-5; CDR3 protein: ASSPRRQGRNQPQH
V gene: TRBV5-1; CDR3 length: 12; J gene: TRBJ2-7; CDR3 protein: ASSPGTGAYEQY
V gene: TRBV5-6; CDR3 length: 13; J gene: TRBJ2-7; CDR3 protein: ASSSLPLRTYEQY
V gene: TRBV16; CDR3 length: 11; J gene: TRBJ1-5; CDR3 protein: ASSRQENQPQH
V gene: TRBV7-2; CDR3 length: 14; J gene: TRBJ2-3; CDR3 protein: ASSSAGQGATDTQY
V gene: TRBV7-9; CDR3 length: 11; J gene: TRBJ2-7; CDR3 protein: ASSSGSSYEQY
V gene: TRBV6-1; CDR3 length: 11; J gene: TRBJ1-2; CDR3 protein: ASRVPADYGYT
V gene: TRBV19; CDR3 length: 13; J gene: TRBJ2-7; CDR3 protein: ASSIAGRGNYEQY
V gene: TRBV5-1; CDR3 length: 13; J gene: TRBJ1-4; CDR3 protein: ASSPGGTRNEKLF
V gene: TRBV19; CDR3 length: 13; J gene: TRBJ1-2; CDR3 protein: ASKPTSGTAAGYT
V gene: TRBV6-1; CDR3 length: 12; J gene: TRBJ1-5; CDR3 protein: ASSLILGNQPQH
V gene: TRBV30; CDR3 length: 15; J gene: TRBJ2-2; CDR3 protein: AWSWLAGALNTGELF
V gene: TRBV6-6; CDR3 length: 13; J gene: TRBJ2-5; CDR3 protein: ASSYPGGRQETQY
V gene: TRBV2; CDR3 length: 12; J gene: TRBJ2-5; CDR3 protein: ASRRGGVEETQY
V gene: TRBV18; CDR3 length: 14; J gene: TRBJ2-7; CDR3 protein: ASSRSTGTATYEQY
V gene: TRBV19; CDR3 length: 11; J gene: TRBJ1-3; CDR3 protein: ASYITGGNTIY
V gene: TRBV5-1; CDR3 length: 13; J gene: TRBJ1-6; CDR3 protein: ASTRDSPRDSPLH
V gene: TRBV25-1; CDR3 length: 11; J gene: TRBJ2-7; CDR3 protein: ASSGTGRTRQY
V gene: TRBV5-6; CDR3 length: 11; J gene: TRBJ2-3; CDR3 protein: ASSLSNTDTQY
V gene: TRBV7-2; CDR3 length: 14; J gene: TRBJ2-2; CDR3 protein: ASSLGQGTSTGELF
V gene: TRBV9; CDR3 length: 14; J gene: TRBJ2-7; CDR3 protein: ASSPYSGRGSYEQY
V gene: TRBV7-9; CDR3 length: 13; J gene: TRBJ1-4; CDR3 protein: ASRSGGGMNEKLF
V gene: TRBV5-8; CDR3 length: 13; J gene: TRBJ2-1; CDR3 protein: ASSLGLAVNNEQF
V gene: TRBV7-9; CDR3 length: 12; J gene: TRBJ2-7; CDR3 protein: ASSLSSAAYEQY
V gene: TRBV7-9; CDR3 length: 14; J gene: TRBJ2-7; CDR3 protein: ASSPYKGKTLYEQY
V gene: TRBV4-1; CDR3 length: 14; J gene: TRBJ1-2; CDR3 protein: ASSQELEGINYGYT
V gene: TRBV4-1; CDR3 length: 17; J gene: TRBJ1-4; CDR3 protein: ASSPTYGTGVATNEKLF
V gene: TRBV13; CDR3 length: 14; J gene: TRBJ2-7; CDR3 protein: ASSLRGIREGYEQY